The entry below gives a single T cell receptor beta chain sequence along with its context. This table comes from immunoSEQ multiplex PCR, and its TCRdb copy is limited to in-frame clones, with some not included. The table records roughly 69,000 clones, roughly 90% of them present only once. The sample belongs to a study of T cell changes during pregnancy in multiple sclerosis. Germline lookup yields CDR1 SEHNR and CDR2 FQNEAQ (reference sequence). Trimming took 4 bases from V and 5 from J, leaving 17 bases between them. The CDR3 sequence is 15 residues long. This chain links TRBV7-9 with TRBJ2-5, with D perhaps TRBD1 (6 bases). This clonotype was sampled from a female donor with multiple sclerosis, enrolled in a pregnancy study. This specimen was peripheral blood, taken in the third trimester of pregnancy. In nucleotides, the CDR3 is TGTGCCAGCAGCTCTGCGGAGAGCAGGGGTGAGACCCAGTACTTC. Its protein product is CASSSAESRGETQYF.